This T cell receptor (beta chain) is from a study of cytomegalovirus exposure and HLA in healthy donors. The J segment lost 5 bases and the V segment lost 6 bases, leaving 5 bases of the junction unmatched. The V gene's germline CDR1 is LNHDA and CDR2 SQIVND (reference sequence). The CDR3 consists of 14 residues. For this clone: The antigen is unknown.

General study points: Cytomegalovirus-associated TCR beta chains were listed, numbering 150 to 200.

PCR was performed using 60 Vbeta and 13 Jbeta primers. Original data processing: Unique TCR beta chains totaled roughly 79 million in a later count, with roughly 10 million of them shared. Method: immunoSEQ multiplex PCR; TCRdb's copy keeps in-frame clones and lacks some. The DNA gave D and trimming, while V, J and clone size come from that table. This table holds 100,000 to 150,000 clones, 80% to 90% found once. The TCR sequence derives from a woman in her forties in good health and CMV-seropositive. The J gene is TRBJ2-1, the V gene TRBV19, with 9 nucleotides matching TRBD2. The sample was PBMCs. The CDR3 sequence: CASRVAGANNEQFF. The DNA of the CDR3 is TGTGCCAGTAGGGTAGCGGGAGCCAACAATGAGCAGTTCTTC. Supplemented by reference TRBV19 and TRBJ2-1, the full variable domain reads DGGITQSPKYLFRKEGQNVTLSCEQNLNHDAMYWYRQDPGQGLRLIYYSQIVNDFQKGDIAEGYSVSREKKESFPLTVTSAQKNPTAFYLCASRVAGANNEQFFGPGTRLTVL.